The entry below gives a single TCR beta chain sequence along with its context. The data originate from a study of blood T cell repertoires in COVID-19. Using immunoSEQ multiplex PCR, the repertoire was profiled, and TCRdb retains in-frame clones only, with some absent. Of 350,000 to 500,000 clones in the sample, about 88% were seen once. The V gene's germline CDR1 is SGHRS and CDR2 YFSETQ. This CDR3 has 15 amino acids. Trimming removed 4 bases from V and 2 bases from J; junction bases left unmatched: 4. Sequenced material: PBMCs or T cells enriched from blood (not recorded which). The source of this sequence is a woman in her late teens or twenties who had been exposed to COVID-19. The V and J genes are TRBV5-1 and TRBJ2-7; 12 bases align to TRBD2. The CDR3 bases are TGCGCCAGCAGCCCCGCTAGCGGGAGGGCCTACGAGCAGTACTTC. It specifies CASSPASGRAYEQYF. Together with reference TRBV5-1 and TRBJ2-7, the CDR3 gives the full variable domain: KAGVTQTPRYLIKTRGQQVTLSCSPISGHRSVSWYQQTPGQGLQFLFEYFSETQRNKGNFPGRFSGRQFSNSRSEMNVSTLELGDSALYLCASSPASGRAYEQYFGPGTRLTVT.